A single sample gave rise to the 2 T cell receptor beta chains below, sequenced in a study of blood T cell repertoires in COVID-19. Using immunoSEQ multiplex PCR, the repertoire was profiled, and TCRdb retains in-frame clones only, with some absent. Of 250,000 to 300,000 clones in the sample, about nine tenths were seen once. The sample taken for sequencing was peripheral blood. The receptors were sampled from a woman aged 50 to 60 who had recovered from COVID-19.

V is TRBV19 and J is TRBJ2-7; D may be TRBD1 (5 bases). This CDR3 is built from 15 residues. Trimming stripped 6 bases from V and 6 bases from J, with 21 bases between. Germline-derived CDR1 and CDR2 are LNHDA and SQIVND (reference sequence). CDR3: CASSLVHTQGTEQYF. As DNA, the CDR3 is TGTGCCAGTAGCCTAGTTCATACGCAGGGAACCGAGCAGTACTTC.

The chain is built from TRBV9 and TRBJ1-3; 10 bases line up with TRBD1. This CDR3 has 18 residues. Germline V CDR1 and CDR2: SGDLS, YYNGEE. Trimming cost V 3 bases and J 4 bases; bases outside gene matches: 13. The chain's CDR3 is CASSATDRGGFAGNTIYF. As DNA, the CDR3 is TGTGCCAGCAGCGCTACGGACAGGGGGGGATTTGCCGGAAACACCATATATTTT.